The T cell receptor (beta chain) under discussion was sequenced for a study of cytomegalovirus exposure and HLA in healthy donors. The study, taken as a whole, reports: A reported reduction in N-insertions relative to the approximately 670-donor mean was seen in an Asian-associated ancestry cluster in a later analysis. Analyzed later, association rates of TCRs varied across HLA loci, with DRB1 most and HLA-C fewest. TCR beta V- and J-gene trimming, according to a later analysis, was linked to a missense DCLRE1C variant.

Germline-derived CDR1 and CDR2 are KGHSH and LQKENI. V lost 1 base and J 1 base, leaving 10 bases between the germline ends. CDR3 length: 15 residues. Regarding this clone: Its antigen is undetermined.

Both 60 Vbeta primers and 13 Jbeta primers went into the PCR. Produced via immunoSEQ multiplex PCR; TCRdb's table is partial and in-frame only. This repertoire shows fewer than 95,000 clones, around 70% found once; its top ten account for 15% to 20%. The specimen was PBMCs. The rearrangement links TRBV18 to TRBJ1-1, with D perhaps TRBD1 (5 bases). This TCR derives from a woman aged 40 to 55 in good health and CMV-seropositive. The CDR3 loop reads CASSPLRTGNTEAFF. CDR3 DNA sequence: TGTGCCAGCTCACCACTTAGAACAGGGAACACTGAAGCTTTCTTT. The variable domain in full, with the rest retrieved from reference TRBV18 and TRBJ1-1, is NAGVMQNPRHLVRRRGQEARLRCSPMKGHSHVYWYRQLPEEGLKFMVYLQKENIIDESGMPKERFSAEFPKEGPSILRIQQVVRGDSAAYFCASSPLRTGNTEAFFGQGTRLTVV.